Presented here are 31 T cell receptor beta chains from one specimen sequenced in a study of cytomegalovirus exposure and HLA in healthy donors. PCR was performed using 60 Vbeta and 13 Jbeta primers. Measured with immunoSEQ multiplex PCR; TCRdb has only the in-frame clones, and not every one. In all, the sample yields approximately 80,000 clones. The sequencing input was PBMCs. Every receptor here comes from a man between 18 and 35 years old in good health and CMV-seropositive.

CDR3: CASSQNSGWNTGELFF. As DNA, the CDR3 is TGCGCCAGCAGCCAGAATAGCGGGTGGAACACCGGGGAGCTGTTTTTT. The chain recombines TRBV4-1 with TRBJ2-2; the match to TRBD2 covers 7 bases. The trim removed 3 bases at V and 1 base at J, leaving 5 bases unmatched. Germline-derived CDR1 and CDR2 are MGHRA and YSYEKL. The CDR3 runs 16 residues.

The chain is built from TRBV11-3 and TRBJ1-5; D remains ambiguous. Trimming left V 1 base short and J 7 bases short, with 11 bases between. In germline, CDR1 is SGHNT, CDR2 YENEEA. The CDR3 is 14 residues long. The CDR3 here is CASSLGAGLQPQHF. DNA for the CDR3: TGTGCCAGCAGCTTAGGGGCAGGATTGCAGCCCCAGCATTTT.

The DNA of the CDR3 is TGTGCCAGCAGTTTGGCAGGGTTGTCCTATAATTCACCCCTCCACTTT. This sequence encodes CASSLAGLSYNSPLHF. V gene TRBV28 combines with J gene TRBJ1-6; possible D gene TRBD1, 5 bases. The CDR3 length is 16 residues. V lost 3 bases and J lost 1, with 10 bases in between. The germline V gene encodes CDR1 MDHEN and CDR2 SYDVKM. Drawing the rest from reference TRBV28 and TRBJ1-6, the complete variable domain is DVKVTQSSRYLVKRTGEKVFLECVQDMDHENMFWYRQDPGLGLRLIYFSYDVKMKEKGDIPEGYSVSREKKERFSLILESASTNQTSMYLCASSLAGLSYNSPLHFGNGTRLTVT.

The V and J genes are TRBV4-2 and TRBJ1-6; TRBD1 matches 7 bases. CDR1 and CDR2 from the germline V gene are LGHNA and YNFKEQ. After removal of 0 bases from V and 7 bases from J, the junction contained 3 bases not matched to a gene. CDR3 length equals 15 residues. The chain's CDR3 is CASSQETGSNSPLHF. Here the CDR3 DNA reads TGTGCCAGCAGCCAAGAGACAGGGAGCAATTCACCCCTCCACTTT.

The CDR3 loop reads CASSPRTSGTYEQYF. In DNA, the CDR3 is TGTGCCAGCAGCCCCCGGACTAGCGGGACCTACGAGCAGTACTTC. The gene calls are TRBV11-1 and TRBJ2-7; 12 positions match TRBD2. This CDR3 comprises 15 residues. The germline V gene has CDR1 SGHAT and CDR2 FQDESV (reference sequence). The J segment lost 2 bases and the V segment lost 5 bases, leaving 4 bases of the junction unmatched.

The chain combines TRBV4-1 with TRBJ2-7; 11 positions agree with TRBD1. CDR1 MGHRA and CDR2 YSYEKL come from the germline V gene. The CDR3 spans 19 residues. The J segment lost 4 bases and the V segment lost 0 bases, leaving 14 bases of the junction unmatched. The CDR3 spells CASSQEPRTGGLFRYEQYF. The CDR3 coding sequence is TGCGCCAGCAGCCAAGAACCCCGGACAGGGGGCCTCTTCCGTTACGAGCAGTACTTC.

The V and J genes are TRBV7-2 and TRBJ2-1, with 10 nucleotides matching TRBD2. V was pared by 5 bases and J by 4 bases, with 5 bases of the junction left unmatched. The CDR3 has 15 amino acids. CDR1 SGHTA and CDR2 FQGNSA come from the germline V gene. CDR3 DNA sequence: TGTGCCAGCAGCCCCCTAGCGGGAGCGTACAATGAGCAGTTCTTC. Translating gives CASSPLAGAYNEQFF.

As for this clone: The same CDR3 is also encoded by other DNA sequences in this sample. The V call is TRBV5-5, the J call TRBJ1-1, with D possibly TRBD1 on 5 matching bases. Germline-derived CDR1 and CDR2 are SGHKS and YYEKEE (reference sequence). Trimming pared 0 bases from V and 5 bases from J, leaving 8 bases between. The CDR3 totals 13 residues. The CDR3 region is CASSLGTGTEAFF. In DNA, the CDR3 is TGTGCCAGCAGCTTGGGTACAGGAACTGAAGCTTTCTTT.

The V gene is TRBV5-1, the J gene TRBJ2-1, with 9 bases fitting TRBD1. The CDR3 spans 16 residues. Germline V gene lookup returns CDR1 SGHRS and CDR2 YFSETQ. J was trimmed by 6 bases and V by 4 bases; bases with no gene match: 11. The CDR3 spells CASSLMPGQGFNEQFF. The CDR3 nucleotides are TGCGCCAGCAGCCTCATGCCGGGACAGGGTTTCAATGAGCAGTTCTTC.

The CDR3 is CASSQVKGSGSYEQYF. DNA for the CDR3: TGCGCCAGCAGCCAAGTTAAGGGTAGCGGGAGCTACGAGCAGTACTTC. The chain employs TRBV4-1 and TRBJ2-7, with 9 bases fitting TRBD2. The CDR3 loop spans 16 amino acids. CDR1 and CDR2 (germline): MGHRA, YSYEKL. V lost 1 base to trimming and J lost 3 bases; unmatched junction nucleotides: 7.

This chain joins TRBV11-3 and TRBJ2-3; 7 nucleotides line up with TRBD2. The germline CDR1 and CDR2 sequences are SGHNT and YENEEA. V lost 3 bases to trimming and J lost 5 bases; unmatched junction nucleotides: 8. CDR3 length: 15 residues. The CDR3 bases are TGTGCCAGCAGCTTCACGGGGGTAGCGGGAGATACGCAGTATTTT. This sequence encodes CASSFTGVAGDTQYF.

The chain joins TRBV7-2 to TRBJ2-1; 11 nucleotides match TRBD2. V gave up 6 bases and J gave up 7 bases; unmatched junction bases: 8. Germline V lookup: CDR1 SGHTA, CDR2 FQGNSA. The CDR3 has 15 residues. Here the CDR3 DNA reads TGTGCCAGCAGTTCGCCGGGACTAGCGGCGAATGAGCAGTTCTTC. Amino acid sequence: CASSSPGLAANEQFF. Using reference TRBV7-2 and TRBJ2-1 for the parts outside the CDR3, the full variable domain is GAGVSQSPSNKVTEKGKDVELRCDPISGHTALYWYRQSLGQGLEFLIYFQGNSAPDKSGLPSDRFSAERTGGSVSTLTIQRTQQEDSAVYLCASSSPGLAANEQFFGPGTRLTVL.

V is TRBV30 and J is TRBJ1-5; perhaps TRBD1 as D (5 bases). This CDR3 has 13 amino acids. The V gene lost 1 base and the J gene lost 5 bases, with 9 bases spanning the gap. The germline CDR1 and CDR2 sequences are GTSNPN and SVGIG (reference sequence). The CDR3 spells CAWSAGGDQPQHF. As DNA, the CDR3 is TGTGCCTGGAGTGCGGGGGGGGATCAGCCCCAGCATTTT.

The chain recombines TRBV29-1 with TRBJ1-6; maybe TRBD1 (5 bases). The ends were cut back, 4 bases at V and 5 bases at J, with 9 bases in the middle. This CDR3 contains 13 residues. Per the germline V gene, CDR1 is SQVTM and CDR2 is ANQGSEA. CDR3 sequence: CSVGTSDNSPLHF. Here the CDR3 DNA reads TGCAGCGTTGGGACATCCGATAATTCACCCCTCCACTTT.

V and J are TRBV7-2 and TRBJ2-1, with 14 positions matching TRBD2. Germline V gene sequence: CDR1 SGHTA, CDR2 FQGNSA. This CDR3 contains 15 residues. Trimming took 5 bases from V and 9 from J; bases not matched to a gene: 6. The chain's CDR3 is CASSTGLAGDCEQFF. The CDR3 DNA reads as TGTGCCAGCAGCACGGGACTAGCGGGAGACTGTGAGCAGTTCTTC.

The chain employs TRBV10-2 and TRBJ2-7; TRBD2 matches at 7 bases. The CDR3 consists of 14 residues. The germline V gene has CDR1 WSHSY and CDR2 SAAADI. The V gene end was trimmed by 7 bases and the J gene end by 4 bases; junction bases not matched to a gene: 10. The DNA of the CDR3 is TGCGCCAGCAAAGGCCTAGCGGACTCTTACGAGCAGTACTTC. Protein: CASKGLADSYEQYF.

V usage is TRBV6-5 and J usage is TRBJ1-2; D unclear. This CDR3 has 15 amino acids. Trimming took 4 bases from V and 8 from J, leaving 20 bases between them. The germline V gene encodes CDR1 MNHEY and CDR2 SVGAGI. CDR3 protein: CASSSDRGQYYGYTF. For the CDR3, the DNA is TGTGCCAGCAGTTCCGACCGAGGGCAATATTACGGCTACACCTTC.

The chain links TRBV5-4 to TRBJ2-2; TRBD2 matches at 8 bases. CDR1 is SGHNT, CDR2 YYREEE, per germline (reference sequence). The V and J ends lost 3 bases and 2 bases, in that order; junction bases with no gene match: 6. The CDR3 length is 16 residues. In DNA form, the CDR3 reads TGTGCCAGCAGCTCTTCGGGGGGGTCAAACACCGGGGAGCTGTTTTTT. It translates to CASSSSGGSNTGELFF.

CDR3 sequence: CASSGRGQTYNEQFF. DNA of the CDR3: TGTGCCAGCAGCGGAAGGGGACAGACCTACAATGAGCAGTTCTTC. V is TRBV5-4 and J is TRBJ2-1; 7 bases fit TRBD1. The V segment lost 4 bases and the J segment 2 bases; nucleotides outside the gene matches: 6. The CDR3 loop spans 15 amino acids. The germline V gene encodes CDR1 SGHNT and CDR2 YYREEE (reference sequence).

The DNA of the CDR3 is TGTGCCAGCAGTGGTACTATAGGACAGGGAAAAAATGAGCAGTTCTTC. It codes for CASSGTIGQGKNEQFF. The V call is TRBV6-1, the J call TRBJ2-1, with TRBD1 matching 8 bases. The CDR3 runs 16 residues. Per the germline V gene, CDR1 is MNHNS and CDR2 is SASEGT. Trimming at V came to 4 bases and at J to 7 bases, leaving 12 bases not matched to a gene.

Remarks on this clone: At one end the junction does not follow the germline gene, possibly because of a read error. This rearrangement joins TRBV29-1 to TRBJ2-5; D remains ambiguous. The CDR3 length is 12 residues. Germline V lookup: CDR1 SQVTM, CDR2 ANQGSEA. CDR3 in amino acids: CSAEGTQETQYF. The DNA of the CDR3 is TGCAGCGCTGAAGGTACACAAGAGACCCAGTACTTC. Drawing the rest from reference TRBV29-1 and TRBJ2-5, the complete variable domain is SAVISQKPSRDICQRGTSLTIQCQVDSQVTMMFWYRQQPGQSLTLIATANQGSEATYESGFVIDKFPISRPNLTFSTLTVSNMSPEDSSIYLCSAEGTQETQYFGPGTRLLVL.

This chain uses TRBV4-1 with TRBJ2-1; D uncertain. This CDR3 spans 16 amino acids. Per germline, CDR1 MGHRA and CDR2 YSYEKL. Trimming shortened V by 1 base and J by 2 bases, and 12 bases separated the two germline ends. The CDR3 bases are TGCGCCAGCAGCCAAGTAGACATGATTACCTACAATGAGCAGTTCTTC. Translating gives CASSQVDMITYNEQFF.

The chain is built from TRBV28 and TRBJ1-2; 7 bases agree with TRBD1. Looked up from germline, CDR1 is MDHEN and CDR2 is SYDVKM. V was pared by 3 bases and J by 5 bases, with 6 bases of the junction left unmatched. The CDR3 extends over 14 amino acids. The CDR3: CASSFQTGWYGYTF. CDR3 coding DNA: TGTGCCAGCAGTTTCCAGACAGGGTGGTATGGCTACACCTTC.

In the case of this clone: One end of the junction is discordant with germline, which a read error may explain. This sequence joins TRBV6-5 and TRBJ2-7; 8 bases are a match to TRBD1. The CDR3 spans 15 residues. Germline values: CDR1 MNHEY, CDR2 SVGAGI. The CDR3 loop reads CASSPGTGSSYKQYF. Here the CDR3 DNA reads TGTGCCAGCAGTCCAGGGACAGGTAGCTCCTACAAGCAGTACTTC.

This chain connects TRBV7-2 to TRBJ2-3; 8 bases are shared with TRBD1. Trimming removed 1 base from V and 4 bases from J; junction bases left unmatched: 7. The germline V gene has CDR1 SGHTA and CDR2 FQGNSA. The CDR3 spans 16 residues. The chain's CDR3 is CASSLGDRLGADTQYF. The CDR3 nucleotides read TGTGCCAGCAGCTTAGGGGACAGGTTGGGCGCAGATACGCAGTATTTT.

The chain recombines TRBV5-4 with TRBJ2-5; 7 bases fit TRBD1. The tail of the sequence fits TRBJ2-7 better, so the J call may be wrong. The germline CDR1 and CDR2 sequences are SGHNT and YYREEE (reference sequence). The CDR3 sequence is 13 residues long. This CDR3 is CASSQTGLYEQYF. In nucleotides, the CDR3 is TGTGCCAGCAGTCAGACAGGGCTATACGAGCAGTACTTC.

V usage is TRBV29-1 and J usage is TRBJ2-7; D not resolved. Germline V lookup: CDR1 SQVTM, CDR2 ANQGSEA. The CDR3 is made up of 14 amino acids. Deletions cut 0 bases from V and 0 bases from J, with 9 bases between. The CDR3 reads CSVEDPGYSYEQYF. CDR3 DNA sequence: TGCAGCGTTGAAGATCCGGGTTACTCCTACGAGCAGTACTTC.

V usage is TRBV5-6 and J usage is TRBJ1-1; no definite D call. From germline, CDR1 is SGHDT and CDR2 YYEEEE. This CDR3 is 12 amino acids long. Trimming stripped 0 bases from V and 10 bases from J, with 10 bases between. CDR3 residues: CASSLVGEGAFF. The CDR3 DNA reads TGTGCCAGCAGCTTGGTCGGGGAGGGAGCTTTCTTT.

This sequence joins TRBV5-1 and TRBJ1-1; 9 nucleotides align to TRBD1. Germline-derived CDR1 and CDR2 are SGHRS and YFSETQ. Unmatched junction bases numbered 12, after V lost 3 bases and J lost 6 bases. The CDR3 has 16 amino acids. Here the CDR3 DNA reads TGCGCCAGCAGCTCCTCGACAGGGGGTAAAGTGTCTGAAGCTTTCTTT. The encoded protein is CASSSSTGGKVSEAFF.

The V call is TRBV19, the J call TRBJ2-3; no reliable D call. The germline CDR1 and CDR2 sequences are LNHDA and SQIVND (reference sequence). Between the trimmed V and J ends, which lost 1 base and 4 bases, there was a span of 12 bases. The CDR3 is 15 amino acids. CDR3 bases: TGTGCCAGTAGTATAGGTTTGGAGTCTGCAGATACGCAGTATTTT. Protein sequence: CASSIGLESADTQYF.

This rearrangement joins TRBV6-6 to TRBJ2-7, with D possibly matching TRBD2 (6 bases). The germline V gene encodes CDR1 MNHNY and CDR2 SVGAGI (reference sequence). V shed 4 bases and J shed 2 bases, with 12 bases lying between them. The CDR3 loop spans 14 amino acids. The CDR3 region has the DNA TGTGCCAGCAGTTTCCACCCTAGCGCCTACGAGCAGTACTTC. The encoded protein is CASSFHPSAYEQYF.